Listed here are 14 T cell receptor beta chains from one sample, sequenced in a study of PD-L1 blockade in urothelial cancer. This table comes from immunoSEQ multiplex PCR, and its TCRdb copy is limited to in-frame clones, with some not included. The table lists around 130,000 clones, 65% to 85% of them singletons. Time point: pretreatment peripheral blood. Sequences were derived from PBMCs, sampled around atezolizumab (anti-PD-L1) treatment. The receptors stem from a man aged 45-65 years with urothelial cancer.

This rearrangement joins TRBV5-1 to TRBJ2-5; D is perhaps TRBD2 (7 bases). The CDR3 is made up of 14 amino acids. Deletions cut 4 bases from V and 4 bases from J, with 14 bases between. CDR1 SGHRS and CDR2 YFSETQ come from the germline V gene. CDR3 sequence: CASSPRGAGETQYF. CDR3 nucleotide sequence: TGCGCCAGCAGCCCCCGGGGGGCTGGAGAGACCCAGTACTTC. Full variable domain (outside the CDR3, taken from reference TRBV5-1 and TRBJ2-5): KAGVTQTPRYLIKTRGQQVTLSCSPISGHRSVSWYQQTPGQGLQFLFEYFSETQRNKGNFPGRFSGRQFSNSRSEMNVSTLELGDSALYLCASSPRGAGETQYFGPGTRLLVL.

V and J are TRBV5-6 and TRBJ2-7, with 9 positions matching TRBD1. V lost 2 bases, J lost 1 base, and 4 bases stayed unmatched. Germline assignment: CDR1 SGHDT and CDR2 YYEEEE. The CDR3 totals 15 residues. The CDR3: CASSFWTGESYEQYF. Written as DNA, the CDR3 is TGTGCCAGCAGCTTTTGGACAGGGGAATCCTACGAGCAGTACTTC.

The CDR3 sequence: CASSVGLAGGPNNEQFF. The CDR3 nucleotides read TGTGCCAGCAGCGTGGGACTAGCGGGAGGGCCTAACAATGAGCAGTTCTTC. The chain combines TRBV7-2 with TRBJ2-1, with 16 bases that match TRBD2. Germline V gene sequence: CDR1 SGHTA, CDR2 FQGNSA. The V segment lost 5 bases and the J segment 5 bases; nucleotides outside the gene matches: 6. There are 17 residues in the CDR3.

This chain joins TRBV28 and TRBJ2-7; possibly TRBD1 for D (6 bases). The germline V and J ends were trimmed by 4 bases and 1 base, with 11 bases remaining between them. Looked up from germline, CDR1 is MDHEN and CDR2 is SYDVKM. The CDR3 totals 14 residues. The DNA for the CDR3 is TGTGCCAGCAGTTCAGGACAGTGGTCCTACGAGCAGTACTTC. It is translated as CASSSGQWSYEQYF.

The V call is TRBV30, the J call TRBJ1-2, with 9 bases identical to TRBD1. This CDR3 has 12 amino acids. Trimming took 4 bases from V and 5 from J; bases not matched to a gene: 2. Germline V CDR1 and CDR2: GTSNPN, SVGIG (reference sequence). The CDR3 DNA reads TGTGCCTGGAAGACAGGGGGGTATGGCTACACCTTC. Encoded protein: CAWKTGGYGYTF. The full variable domain, in which reference TRBV30 and TRBJ1-2 provide the parts outside the CDR3, is SQTIHQWPATLVQPVGSPLSLECTVEGTSNPNLYWYRQAAGRGLQLLFYSVGIGQISSEVPQNLSASRPQDRQFILSSKKLLLSDSGFYLCAWKTGGYGYTFGSGTRLTVV.

This sequence joins TRBV9 and TRBJ2-5; D perhaps matches TRBD2 (6 bases). V gave up 0 bases and J gave up 3 bases, with 9 bases separating them. Germline-derived CDR1 and CDR2 are SGDLS and YYNGEE. The CDR3 consists of 14 residues. The CDR3, as DNA: TGTGCCAGCAGCGTAGGCGGCGGGGAAGAGACCCAGTACTTC. Translated, it gives CASSVGGGEETQYF.

There are a few counts of this clone. CDR3 nucleotide sequence: TGTGCCAGCAGCTTAGCGCGGGGGGCTCTGAACACTGAAGCTTTCTTT. This translates into CASSLARGALNTEAFF. The J gene is TRBJ1-1, the V gene TRBV7-9; a weak D match, TRBD1 (6 bases). The V end was cut by 0 bases, the J end by 0 bases, with 11 bases between. Looked up from germline, CDR1 is SEHNR and CDR2 is FQNEAQ (reference sequence). The CDR3 is made up of 16 amino acids.

This rearrangement joins TRBV9 to TRBJ2-1; 8 bases agree with TRBD1. The CDR3 extends over 14 amino acids. V shed 3 bases and J 7 bases; nucleotides not matched to a gene: 6. Germline values: CDR1 SGDLS, CDR2 YYNGEE. CDR3 nucleotide sequence: TGTGCCAGCAGCGCTATGACAGGGGTTAATGAGCAGTTCTTC. This sequence encodes CASSAMTGVNEQFF. Full variable domain (missing parts from reference TRBV9 and TRBJ2-1): DSGVTQTPKHLITATGQRVTLRCSPRSGDLSVYWYQQSLDQGLQFLIQYYNGEERAKGNILERFSAQQFPDLHSELNLSSLELGDSALYFCASSAMTGVNEQFFGPGTRLTVL.

This chain links TRBV18 with TRBJ2-3; D call uncertain. This CDR3 comprises 16 residues. Germline CDR1 KGHSH, CDR2 LQKENI. With 4 bases removed from V and 0 bases from J, the gap between germline ends came to 14 bases. The CDR3 sequence is CASSQEALASTDTQYF. DNA for the CDR3: TGTGCCAGCTCACAAGAGGCGCTGGCTAGCACAGATACGCAGTATTTT.

The CDR3 DNA sequence: TGCGCCAGCAGCTTGACGGGACAGGGGTTCCACGAGCAGTACTTC. Encoded protein: CASSLTGQGFHEQYF. The chain joins TRBV5-1 to TRBJ2-7; 10 bases agree with TRBD1. In germline, CDR1 is SGHRS, CDR2 YFSETQ. The junction had 6 bases not matched to a gene; V was cut back by 1 base and J by 5 bases. CDR3 length: 15 amino acids.

The CDR3 sequence: CASSPRSGRLTDTQYF. The CDR3, as DNA: TGTGCCAGCTCACCACGCAGCGGGAGGCTAACAGATACGCAGTATTTT. The chain joins TRBV18 to TRBJ2-3, with 9 nucleotides matching TRBD2. This CDR3 spans 16 amino acids. Trimming cost V 1 base and J 3 bases; bases outside gene matches: 5. Germline loops: CDR1 KGHSH, CDR2 LQKENI.

In its sample, this clone was seen a few times. The chain couples TRBV2 to TRBJ2-7, with D perhaps TRBD1 (6 bases). Germline values: CDR1 SNHLY, CDR2 FYNNEI. The CDR3 length is 13 residues. V lost 10 bases and J lost 2, with 15 bases in between. The chain's CDR3 is CAIDRDNTYEQYF. The CDR3 DNA sequence: TGTGCCATCGACCGGGACAACACCTACGAGCAGTACTTC.

The chain joins TRBV18 to TRBJ1-4, with D uncertain. The V end was cut by 3 bases, the J end by 7 bases, with 9 bases between. The length of the CDR3 is 13 residues. Germline lookup yields CDR1 KGHSH and CDR2 LQKENI. As DNA, the CDR3 is TGTGCCAGCTCACCCTCCCAGTCTGAAAAACTGTTTTTT. Translated, it gives CASSPSQSEKLFF.

This chain connects TRBV18 to TRBJ1-1, with a tentative D call TRBD1 (5 bases). V dropped 4 bases and J dropped 1 base, with 13 bases sitting between them. Germline assignment: CDR1 KGHSH and CDR2 LQKENI. There are 15 residues in the CDR3. In DNA form, the CDR3 reads TGTGCCAGCTCACTTTCCGGGGGGAAGAACACTGAAGCTTTCTTT. It specifies CASSLSGGKNTEAFF.